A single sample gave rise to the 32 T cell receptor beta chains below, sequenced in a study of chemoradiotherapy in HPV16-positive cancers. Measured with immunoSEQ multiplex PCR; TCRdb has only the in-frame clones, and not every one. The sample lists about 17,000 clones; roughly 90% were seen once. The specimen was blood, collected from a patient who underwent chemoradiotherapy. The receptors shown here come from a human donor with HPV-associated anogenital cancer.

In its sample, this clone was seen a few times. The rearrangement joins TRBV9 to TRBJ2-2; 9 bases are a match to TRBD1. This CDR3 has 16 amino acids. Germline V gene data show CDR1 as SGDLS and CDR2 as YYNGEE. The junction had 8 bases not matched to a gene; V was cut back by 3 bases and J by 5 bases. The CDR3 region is CASSASDRGRTGELFF. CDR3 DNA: TGTGCCAGCAGCGCGTCGGACAGGGGACGAACCGGGGAGCTGTTTTTT.

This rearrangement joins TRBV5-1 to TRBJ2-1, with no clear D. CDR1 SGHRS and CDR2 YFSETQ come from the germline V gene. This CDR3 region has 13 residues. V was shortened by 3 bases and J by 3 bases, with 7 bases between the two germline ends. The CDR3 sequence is CASSSRRYNEQFF. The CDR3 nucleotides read TGCGCCAGCAGCTCTCGACGCTACAATGAGCAGTTCTTC. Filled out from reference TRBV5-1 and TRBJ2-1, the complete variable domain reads KAGVTQTPRYLIKTRGQQVTLSCSPISGHRSVSWYQQTPGQGLQFLFEYFSETQRNKGNFPGRFSGRQFSNSRSEMNVSTLELGDSALYLCASSSRRYNEQFFGPGTRLTVL.

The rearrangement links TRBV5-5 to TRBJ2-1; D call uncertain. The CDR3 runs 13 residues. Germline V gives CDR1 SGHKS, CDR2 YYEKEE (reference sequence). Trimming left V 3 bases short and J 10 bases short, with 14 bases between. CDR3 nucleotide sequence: TGTGCCAGCAGCTCTTCCGGTCTGGGCGAGCAGTTCTTC. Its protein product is CASSSSGLGEQFF.

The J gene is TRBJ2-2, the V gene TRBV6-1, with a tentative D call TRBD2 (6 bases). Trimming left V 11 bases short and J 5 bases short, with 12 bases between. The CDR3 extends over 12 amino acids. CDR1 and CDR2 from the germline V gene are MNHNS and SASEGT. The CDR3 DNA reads TGTGCCTCCCCGGGACTTACCGGGGAGCTGTTTTTT. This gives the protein CASPGLTGELFF.

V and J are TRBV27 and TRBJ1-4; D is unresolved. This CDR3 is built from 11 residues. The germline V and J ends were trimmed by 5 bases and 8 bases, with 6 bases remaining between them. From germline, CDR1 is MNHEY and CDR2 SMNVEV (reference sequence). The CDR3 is CASSGGEKLFF. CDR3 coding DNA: TGTGCCAGCAGTGGAGGGGAAAAACTGTTTTTT.

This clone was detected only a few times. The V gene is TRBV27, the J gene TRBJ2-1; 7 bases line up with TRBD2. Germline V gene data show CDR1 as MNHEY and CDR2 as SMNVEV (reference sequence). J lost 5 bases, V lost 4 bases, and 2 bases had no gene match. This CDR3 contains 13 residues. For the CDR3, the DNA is TGTGCCAGCAGTTCGGGACTAAACAATGAGCAGTTCTTC. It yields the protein CASSSGLNNEQFF.

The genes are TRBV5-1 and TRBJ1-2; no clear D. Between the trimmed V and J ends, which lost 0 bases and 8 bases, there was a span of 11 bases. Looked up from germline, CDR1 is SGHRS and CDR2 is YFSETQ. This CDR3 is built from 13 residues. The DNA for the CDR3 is TGCGCCAGCAGCTTGGCCCAGGCAGGAGGCTACACCTTC. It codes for CASSLAQAGGYTF.

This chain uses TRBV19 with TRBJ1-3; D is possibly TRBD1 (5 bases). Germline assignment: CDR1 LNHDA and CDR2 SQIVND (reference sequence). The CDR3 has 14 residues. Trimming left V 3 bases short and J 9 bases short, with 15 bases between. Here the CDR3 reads CASSMDAAGATIYF. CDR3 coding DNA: TGTGCCAGTAGTATGGACGCCGCTGGGGCCACCATATATTTT.

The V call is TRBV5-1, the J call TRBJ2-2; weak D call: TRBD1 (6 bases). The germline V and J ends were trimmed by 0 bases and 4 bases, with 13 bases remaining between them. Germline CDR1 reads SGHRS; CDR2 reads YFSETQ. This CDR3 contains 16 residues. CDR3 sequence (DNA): TGCGCCAGCAGCTTGGTTGGGGGCGCCGGCACCGGGGAGCTGTTTTTT. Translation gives CASSLVGGAGTGELFF.

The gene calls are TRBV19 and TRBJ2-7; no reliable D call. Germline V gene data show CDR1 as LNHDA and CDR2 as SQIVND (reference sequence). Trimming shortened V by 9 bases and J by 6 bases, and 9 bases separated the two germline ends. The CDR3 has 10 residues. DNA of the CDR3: TGTGCCAGATTCTTAAGCGAGCAGTACGTC. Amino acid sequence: CARFLSEQYV.

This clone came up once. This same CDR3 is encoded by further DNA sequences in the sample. CDR3 protein: CASSLYIGGSSYEQYV. CDR3 DNA: TGTGCCAGCAGCTTATACATCGGGGGAAGCTCCTACGAGCAGTACGTC. The V call is TRBV7-9, the J call TRBJ2-7; tentatively, D is TRBD2 (6 bases). This CDR3 region has 16 residues. Germline values: CDR1 SEHNR, CDR2 FQNEAQ (reference sequence). The V and J ends lost 2 bases and 0 bases respectively, with 14 bases between them.

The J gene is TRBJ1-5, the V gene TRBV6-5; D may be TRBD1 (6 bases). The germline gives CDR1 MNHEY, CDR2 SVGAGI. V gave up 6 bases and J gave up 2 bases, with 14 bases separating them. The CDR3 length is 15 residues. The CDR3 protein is CASRRKGGGNQPQHF. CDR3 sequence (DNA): TGTGCCAGCAGACGCAAGGGGGGAGGCAATCAGCCCCAGCATTTT.

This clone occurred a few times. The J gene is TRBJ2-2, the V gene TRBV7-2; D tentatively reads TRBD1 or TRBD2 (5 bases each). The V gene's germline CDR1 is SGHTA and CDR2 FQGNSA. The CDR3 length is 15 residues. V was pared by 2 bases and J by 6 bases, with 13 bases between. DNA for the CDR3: TGTGCCAGCAGCTTACGTACAGGAGGTTCCGGGGAGCTGTTTTTT. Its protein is CASSLRTGGSGELFF.

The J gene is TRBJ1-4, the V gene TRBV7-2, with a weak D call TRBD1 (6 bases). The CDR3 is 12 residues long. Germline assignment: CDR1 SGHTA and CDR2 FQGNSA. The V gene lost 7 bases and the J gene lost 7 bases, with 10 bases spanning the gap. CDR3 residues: CASTVGGEKLFF. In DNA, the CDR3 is TGTGCCAGCACCGTAGGGGGTGAAAAACTGTTTTTT.

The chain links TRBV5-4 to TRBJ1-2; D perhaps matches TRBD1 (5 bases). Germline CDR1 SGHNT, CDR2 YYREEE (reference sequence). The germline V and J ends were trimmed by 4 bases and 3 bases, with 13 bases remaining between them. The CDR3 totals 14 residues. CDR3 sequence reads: CASSVTQGDYGYTF. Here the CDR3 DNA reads TGTGCCAGCAGCGTCACTCAGGGTGACTATGGCTACACCTTC.

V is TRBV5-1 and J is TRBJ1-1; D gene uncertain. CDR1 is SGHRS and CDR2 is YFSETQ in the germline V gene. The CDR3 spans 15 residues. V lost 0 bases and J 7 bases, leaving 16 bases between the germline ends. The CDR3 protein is CASSLDPGTTFEAFF. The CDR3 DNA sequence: TGCGCCAGCAGCTTGGATCCGGGAACTACTTTTGAAGCTTTCTTT.

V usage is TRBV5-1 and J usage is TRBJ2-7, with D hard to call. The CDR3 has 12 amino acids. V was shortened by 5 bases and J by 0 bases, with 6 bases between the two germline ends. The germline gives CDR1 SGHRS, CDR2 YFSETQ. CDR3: CASSSTSYEQYF. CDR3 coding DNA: TGCGCCAGCAGTTCTACCTCCTACGAGCAGTACTTC.

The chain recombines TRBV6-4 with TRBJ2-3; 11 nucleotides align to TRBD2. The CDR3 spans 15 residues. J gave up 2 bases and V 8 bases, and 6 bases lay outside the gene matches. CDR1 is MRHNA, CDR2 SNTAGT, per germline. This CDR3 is CASSPSGGLTDTQYF. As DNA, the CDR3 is TGTGCCAGCTCTCCTAGCGGGGGGCTCACAGATACGCAGTATTTT.

CDR3 residues: CASSPLDRYKQPQHF. The CDR3 bases are TGTGCCAGCAGTCCTCTAGACAGGTATAAGCAGCCCCAGCATTTT. The chain combines TRBV6-5 with TRBJ1-5; possible D gene TRBD1, 6 bases. The CDR3 consists of 15 residues. The germline V gene encodes CDR1 MNHEY and CDR2 SVGAGI. V lost 5 bases and J lost 7, with 18 bases in between.

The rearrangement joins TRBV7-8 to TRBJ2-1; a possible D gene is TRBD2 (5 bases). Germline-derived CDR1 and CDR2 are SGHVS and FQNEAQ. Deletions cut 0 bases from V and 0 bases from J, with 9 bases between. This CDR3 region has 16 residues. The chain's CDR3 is CASSLARVSSYNEQFF. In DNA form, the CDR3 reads TGTGCCAGCAGCTTAGCGAGGGTCAGCTCCTACAATGAGCAGTTCTTC.

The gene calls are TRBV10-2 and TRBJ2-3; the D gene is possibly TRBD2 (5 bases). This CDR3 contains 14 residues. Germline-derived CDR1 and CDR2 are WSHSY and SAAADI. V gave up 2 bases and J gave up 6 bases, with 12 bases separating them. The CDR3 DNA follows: TGCGCCAGCAGTGAGACTACTACGGGGGATACGCAGTATTTT. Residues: CASSETTTGDTQYF.

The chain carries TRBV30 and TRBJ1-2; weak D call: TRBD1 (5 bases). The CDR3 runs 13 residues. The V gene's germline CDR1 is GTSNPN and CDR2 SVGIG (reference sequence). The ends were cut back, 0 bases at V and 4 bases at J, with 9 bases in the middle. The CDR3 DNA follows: TGTGCCTGGAGTGTACAGGTTCTCTATGGCTACACCTTC. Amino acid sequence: CAWSVQVLYGYTF.

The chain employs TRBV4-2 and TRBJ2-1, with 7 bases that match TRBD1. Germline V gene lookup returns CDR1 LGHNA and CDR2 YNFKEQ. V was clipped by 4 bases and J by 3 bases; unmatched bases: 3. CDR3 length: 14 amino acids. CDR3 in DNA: TGTGCCAGCAGCCGCCGGGACAGCTACAATGAGCAGTTCTTC. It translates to CASSRRDSYNEQFF.

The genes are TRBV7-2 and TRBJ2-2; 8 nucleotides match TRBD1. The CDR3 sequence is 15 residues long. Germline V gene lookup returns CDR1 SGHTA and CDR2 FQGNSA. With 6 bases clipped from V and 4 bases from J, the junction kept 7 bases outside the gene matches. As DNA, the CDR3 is TGTGCCAGCAGTCCGGGACAGGAGACCACCGGGGAGCTGTTTTTT. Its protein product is CASSPGQETTGELFF.

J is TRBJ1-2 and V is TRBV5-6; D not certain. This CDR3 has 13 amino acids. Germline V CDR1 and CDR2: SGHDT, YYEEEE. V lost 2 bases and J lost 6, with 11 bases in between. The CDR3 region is CASSFQSADGYTF. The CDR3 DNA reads TGTGCCAGCAGCTTTCAATCCGCCGATGGCTACACCTTC.

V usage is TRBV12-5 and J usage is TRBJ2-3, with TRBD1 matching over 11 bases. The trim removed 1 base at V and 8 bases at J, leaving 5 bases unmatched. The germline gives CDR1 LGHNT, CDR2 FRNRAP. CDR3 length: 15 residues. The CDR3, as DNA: TGTGCTAGTGGTTTGGGCGGACAGGGGGCGGGTACGCAGTATTTT. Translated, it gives CASGLGGQGAGTQYF.

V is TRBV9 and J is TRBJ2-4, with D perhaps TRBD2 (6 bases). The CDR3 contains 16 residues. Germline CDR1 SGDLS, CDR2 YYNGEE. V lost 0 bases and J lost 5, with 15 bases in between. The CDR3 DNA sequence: TGTGCCAGCAGCGTAGGGAGGGCAGATGATGAAAACATTCAGTACTTC. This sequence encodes CASSVGRADDENIQYF.

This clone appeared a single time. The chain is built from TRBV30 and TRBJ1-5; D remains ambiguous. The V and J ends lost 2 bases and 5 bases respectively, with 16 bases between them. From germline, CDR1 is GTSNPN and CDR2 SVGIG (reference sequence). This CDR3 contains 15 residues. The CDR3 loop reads CAWSRWGGSHQPQHF. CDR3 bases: TGTGCCTGGAGTAGGTGGGGAGGGAGCCATCAGCCCCAGCATTTT. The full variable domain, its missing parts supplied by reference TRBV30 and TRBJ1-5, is SQTIHQWPATLVQPVGSPLSLECTVEGTSNPNLYWYRQAAGRGLQLLFYSVGIGQISSEVPQNLSASRPQDRQFILSSKKLLLSDSGFYLCAWSRWGGSHQPQHFGDGTRLSIL.

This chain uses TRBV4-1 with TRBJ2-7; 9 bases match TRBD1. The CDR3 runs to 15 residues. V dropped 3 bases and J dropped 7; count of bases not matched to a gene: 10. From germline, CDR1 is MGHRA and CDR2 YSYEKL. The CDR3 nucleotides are TGCGCCAGCAGCCAGCCCCGGGACAGGGAAAAAGAGCAGTACTTC. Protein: CASSQPRDREKEQYF.

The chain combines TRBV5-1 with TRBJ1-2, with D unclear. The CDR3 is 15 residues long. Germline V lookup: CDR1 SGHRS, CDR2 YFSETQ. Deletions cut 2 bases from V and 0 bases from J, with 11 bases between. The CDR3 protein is CASSLSSSPNYGYTF. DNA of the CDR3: TGCGCCAGCAGCTTATCTAGCAGTCCTAACTATGGCTACACCTTC. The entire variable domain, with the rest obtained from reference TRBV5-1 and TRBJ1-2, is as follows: KAGVTQTPRYLIKTRGQQVTLSCSPISGHRSVSWYQQTPGQGLQFLFEYFSETQRNKGNFPGRFSGRQFSNSRSEMNVSTLELGDSALYLCASSLSSSPNYGYTFGSGTRLTVV.

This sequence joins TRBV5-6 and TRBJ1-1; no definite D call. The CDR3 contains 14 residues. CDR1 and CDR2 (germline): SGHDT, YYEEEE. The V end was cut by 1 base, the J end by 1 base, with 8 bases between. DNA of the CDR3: TGTGCCAGCAGCTTGTGGCGGGCGAACACTGAAGCTTTCTTT. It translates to CASSLWRANTEAFF. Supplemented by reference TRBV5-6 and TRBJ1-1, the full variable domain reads DAGVTQSPTHLIKTRGQQVTLRCSPKSGHDTVSWYQQALGQGPQFIFQYYEEEERQRGNFPDRFSGHQFPNYSSELNVNALLLGDSALYLCASSLWRANTEAFFGQGTRLTVV.

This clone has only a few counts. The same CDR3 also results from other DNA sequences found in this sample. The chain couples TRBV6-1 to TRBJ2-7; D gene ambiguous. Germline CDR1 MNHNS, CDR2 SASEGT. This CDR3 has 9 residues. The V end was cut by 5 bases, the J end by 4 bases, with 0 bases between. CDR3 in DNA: TGTGCCAGCAGTTACGAGCAGTACTTC. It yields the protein CASSYEQYF.